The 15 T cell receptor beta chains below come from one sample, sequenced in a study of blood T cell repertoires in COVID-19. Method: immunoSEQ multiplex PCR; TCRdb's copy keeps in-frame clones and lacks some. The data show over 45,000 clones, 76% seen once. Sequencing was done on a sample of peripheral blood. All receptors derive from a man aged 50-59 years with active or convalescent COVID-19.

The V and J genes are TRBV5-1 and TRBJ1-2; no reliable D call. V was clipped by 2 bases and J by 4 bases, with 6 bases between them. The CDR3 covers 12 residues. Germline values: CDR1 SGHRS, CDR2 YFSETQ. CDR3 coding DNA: TGCGCCAGCAGCTTACAGAGCTATGGCTACACCTTC. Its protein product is CASSLQSYGYTF.

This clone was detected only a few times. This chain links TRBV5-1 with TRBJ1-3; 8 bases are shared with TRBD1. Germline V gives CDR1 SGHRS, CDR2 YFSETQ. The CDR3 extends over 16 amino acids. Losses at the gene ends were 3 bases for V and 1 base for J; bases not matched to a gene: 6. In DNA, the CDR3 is TGCGCCAGCAGCTCGCGGACAGGGCAATCTGGAAACACCATATATTTT. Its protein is CASSSRTGQSGNTIYF.

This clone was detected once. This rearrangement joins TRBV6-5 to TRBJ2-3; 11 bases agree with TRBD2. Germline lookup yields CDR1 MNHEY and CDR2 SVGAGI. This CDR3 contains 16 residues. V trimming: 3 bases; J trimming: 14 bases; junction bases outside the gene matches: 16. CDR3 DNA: TGTGCCAGCAGTTATCTCCTAGCGGGAGGCCAATCCGTTCGGTATTTT. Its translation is CASSYLLAGGQSVRYF.

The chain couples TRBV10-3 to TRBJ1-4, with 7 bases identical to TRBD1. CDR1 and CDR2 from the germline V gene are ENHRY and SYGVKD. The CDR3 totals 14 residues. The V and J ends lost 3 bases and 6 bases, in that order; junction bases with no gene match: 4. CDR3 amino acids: CAISEGTAYEKLFF. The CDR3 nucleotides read TGTGCCATCAGTGAAGGGACAGCCTATGAAAAACTGTTTTTT.

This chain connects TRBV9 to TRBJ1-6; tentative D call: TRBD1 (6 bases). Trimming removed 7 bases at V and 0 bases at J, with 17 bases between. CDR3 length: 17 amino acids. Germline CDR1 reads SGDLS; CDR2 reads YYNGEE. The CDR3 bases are TGTGCCAGCGCCAAGGACAGCTTTAGCTCCTATAATTCACCCCTCCACTTT. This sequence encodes CASAKDSFSSYNSPLHF.

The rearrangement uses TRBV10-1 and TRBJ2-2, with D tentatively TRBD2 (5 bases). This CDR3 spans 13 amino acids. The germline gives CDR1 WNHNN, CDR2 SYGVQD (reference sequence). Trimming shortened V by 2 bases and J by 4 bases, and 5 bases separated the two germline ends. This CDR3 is CASSEGSTGELFF. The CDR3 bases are TGCGCCAGCAGTGAGGGGAGCACCGGGGAGCTGTTTTTT.

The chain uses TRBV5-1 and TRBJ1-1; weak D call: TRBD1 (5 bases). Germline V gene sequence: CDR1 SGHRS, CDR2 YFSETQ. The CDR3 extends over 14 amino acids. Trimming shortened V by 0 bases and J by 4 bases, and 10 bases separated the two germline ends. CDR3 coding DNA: TGCGCCAGCAGCTTGGGTTTAGGGGTCACTGAAGCTTTCTTT. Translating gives CASSLGLGVTEAFF. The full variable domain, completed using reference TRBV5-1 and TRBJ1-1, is KAGVTQTPRYLIKTRGQQVTLSCSPISGHRSVSWYQQTPGQGLQFLFEYFSETQRNKGNFPGRFSGRQFSNSRSEMNVSTLELGDSALYLCASSLGLGVTEAFFGQGTRLTVV.

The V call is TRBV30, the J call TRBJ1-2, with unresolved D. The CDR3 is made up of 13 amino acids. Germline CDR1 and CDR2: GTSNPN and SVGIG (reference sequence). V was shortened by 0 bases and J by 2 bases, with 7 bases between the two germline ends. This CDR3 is CAWSVTLNYGYTF. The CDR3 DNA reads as TGTGCCTGGAGTGTCACTCTCAACTATGGCTACACCTTC.

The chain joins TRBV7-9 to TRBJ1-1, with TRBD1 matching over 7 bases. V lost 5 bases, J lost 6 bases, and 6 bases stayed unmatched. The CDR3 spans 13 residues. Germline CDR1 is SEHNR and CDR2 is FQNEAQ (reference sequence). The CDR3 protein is CASSRWDRPEAFF. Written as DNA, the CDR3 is TGTGCCAGCAGCAGATGGGACAGACCTGAAGCTTTCTTT.

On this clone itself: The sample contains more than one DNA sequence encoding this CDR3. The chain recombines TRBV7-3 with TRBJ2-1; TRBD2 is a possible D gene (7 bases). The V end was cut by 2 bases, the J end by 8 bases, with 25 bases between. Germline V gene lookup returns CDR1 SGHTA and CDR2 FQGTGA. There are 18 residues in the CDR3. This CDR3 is CASSLSRRGAGVIHEQFF. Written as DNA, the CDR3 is TGTGCCAGCAGCTTATCCCGTCGGGGGGCTGGTGTTATACATGAGCAGTTCTTC.

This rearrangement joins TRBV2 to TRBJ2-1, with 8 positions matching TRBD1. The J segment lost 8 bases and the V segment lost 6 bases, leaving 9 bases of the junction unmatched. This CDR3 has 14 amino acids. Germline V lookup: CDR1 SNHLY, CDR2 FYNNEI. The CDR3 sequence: CASRQTGVGDEQFF. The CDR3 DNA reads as TGTGCCAGCAGACAGACAGGGGTGGGCGATGAGCAGTTCTTC. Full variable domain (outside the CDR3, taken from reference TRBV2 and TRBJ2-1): EPEVTQTPSHQVTQMGQEVILRCVPISNHLYFYWYRQILGQKVEFLVSFYNNEISEKSEIFDDQFSVERPDGSNFTLKIRSTKLEDSAMYFCASRQTGVGDEQFFGPGTRLTVL.

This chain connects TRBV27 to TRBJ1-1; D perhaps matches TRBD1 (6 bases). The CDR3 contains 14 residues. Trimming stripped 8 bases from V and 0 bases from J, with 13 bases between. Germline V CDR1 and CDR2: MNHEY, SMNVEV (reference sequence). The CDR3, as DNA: TGTGCCAGCTGGGGGCGGACATTGAACACTGAAGCTTTCTTT. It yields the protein CASWGRTLNTEAFF.

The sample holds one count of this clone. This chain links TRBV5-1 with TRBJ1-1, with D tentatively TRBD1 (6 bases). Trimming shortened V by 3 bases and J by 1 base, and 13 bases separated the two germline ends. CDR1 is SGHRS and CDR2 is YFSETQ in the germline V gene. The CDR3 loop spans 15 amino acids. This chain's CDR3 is CASSSGGRTNTEAFF. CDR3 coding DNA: TGCGCCAGCAGCTCTGGGGGCCGGACGAACACTGAAGCTTTCTTT.

CDR3 in amino acids: CASSIGASYTYNEQFF. As DNA, the CDR3 is TGTGCCAGTAGTATAGGGGCCTCCTATACCTACAATGAGCAGTTCTTC. The chain uses TRBV19 and TRBJ2-1; D remains unclear. CDR1 and CDR2 from the germline V gene are LNHDA and SQIVND (reference sequence). This CDR3 contains 16 residues. V lost 1 base and J 2 bases, leaving 12 bases between the germline ends.

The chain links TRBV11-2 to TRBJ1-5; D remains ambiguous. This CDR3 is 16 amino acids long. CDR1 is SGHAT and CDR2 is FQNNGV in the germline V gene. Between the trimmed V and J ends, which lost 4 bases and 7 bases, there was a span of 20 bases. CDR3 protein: CASSSPTVPSGQPQHF. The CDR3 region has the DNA TGTGCCAGCAGCTCTCCGACTGTACCGAGCGGGCAGCCCCAGCATTTT.